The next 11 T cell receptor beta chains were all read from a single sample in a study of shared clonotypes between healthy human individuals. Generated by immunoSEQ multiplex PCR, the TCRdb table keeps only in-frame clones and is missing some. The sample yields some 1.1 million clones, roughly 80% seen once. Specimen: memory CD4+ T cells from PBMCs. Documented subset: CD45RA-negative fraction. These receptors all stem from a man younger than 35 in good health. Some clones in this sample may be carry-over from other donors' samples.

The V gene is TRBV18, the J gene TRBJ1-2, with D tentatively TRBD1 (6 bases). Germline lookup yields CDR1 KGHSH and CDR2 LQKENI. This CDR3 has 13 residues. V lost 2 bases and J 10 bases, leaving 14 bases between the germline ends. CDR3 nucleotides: TGTGCCAGCTCACCATCTAGGGACACCGACTACACCTTC. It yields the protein CASSPSRDTDYTF.

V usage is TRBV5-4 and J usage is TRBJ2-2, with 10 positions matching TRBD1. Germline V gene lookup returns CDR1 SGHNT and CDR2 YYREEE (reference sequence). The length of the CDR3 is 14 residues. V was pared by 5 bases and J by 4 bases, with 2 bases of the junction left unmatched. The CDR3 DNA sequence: TGTGCCAGCAGGAGGGACAGGGGCACCGGGGAGCTGTTTTTT. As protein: CASRRDRGTGELFF.

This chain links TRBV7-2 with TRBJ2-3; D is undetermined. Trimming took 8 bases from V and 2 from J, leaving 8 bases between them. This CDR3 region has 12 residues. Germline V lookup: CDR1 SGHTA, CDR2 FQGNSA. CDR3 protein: CASGRTTDTQYF. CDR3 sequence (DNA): TGTGCCAGCGGGCGGACCACAGATACGCAGTATTTT.

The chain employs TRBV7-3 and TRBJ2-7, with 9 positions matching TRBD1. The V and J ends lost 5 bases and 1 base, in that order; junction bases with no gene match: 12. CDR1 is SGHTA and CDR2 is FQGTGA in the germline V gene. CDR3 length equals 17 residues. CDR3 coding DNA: TGTGCCAGCAGCCCCTATCTGCCGGGACAGGGTTCCTACGAGCAGTACTTC. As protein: CASSPYLPGQGSYEQYF.

Here the CDR3 DNA reads TGTGCCAGCAGCCCCACTTCGAGCTCCTACGAGCAGTACTTC. It specifies CASSPTSSSYEQYF. This chain links TRBV7-2 with TRBJ2-7; D is unclear. The CDR3 extends over 14 amino acids. Per the germline V gene, CDR1 is SGHTA and CDR2 is FQGNSA. V was shortened by 5 bases and J by 0 bases, with 11 bases between the two germline ends. Drawing the rest from reference TRBV7-2 and TRBJ2-7, the complete variable domain is GAGVSQSPSNKVTEKGKDVELRCDPISGHTALYWYRQSLGQGLEFLIYFQGNSAPDKSGLPSDRFSAERTGGSVSTLTIQRTQQEDSAVYLCASSPTSSSYEQYFGPGTRLTVT.

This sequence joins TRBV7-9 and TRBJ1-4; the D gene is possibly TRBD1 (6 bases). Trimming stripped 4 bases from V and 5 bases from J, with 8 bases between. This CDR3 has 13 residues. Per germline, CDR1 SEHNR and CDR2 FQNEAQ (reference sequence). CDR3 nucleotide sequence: TGTGCCAGCAGCTCCAGGGGAAATGAAAAACTGTTTTTT. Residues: CASSSRGNEKLFF.

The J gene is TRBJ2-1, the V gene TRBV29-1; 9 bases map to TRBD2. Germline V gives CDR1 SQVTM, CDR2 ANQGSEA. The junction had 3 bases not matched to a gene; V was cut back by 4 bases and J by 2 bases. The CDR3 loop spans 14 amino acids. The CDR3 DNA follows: TGCAGCGTTGTGCTAGCGGGGACCTACAATGAGCAGTTCTTC. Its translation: CSVVLAGTYNEQFF.

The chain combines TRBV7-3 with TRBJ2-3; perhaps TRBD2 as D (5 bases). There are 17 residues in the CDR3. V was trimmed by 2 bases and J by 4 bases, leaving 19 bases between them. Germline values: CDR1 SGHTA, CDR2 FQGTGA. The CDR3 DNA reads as TGTGCCAGCAGCTTATTTGCGCAACCTCGAGGGCCAGATACGCAGTATTTT. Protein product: CASSLFAQPRGPDTQYF.

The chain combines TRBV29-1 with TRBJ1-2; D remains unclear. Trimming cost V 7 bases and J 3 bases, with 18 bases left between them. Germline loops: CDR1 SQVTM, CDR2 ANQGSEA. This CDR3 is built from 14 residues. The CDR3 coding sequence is TGCAGCGCCGGCCCCGAGGGTACCGACTATGGCTACACCTTC. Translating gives CSAGPEGTDYGYTF.

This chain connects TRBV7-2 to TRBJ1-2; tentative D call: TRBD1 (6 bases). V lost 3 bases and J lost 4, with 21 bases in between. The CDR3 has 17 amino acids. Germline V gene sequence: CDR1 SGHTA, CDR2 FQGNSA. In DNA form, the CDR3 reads TGTGCCAGCAGCTTCGGTCCGTGGGACACGAGCCTCTATGGCTACACCTTC. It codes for CASSFGPWDTSLYGYTF.

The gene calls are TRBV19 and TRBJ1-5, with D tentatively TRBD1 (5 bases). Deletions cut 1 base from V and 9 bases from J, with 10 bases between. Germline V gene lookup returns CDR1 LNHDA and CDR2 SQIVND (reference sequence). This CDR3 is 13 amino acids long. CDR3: CASSIGSGGPQHF. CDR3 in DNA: TGTGCCAGTAGTATAGGATCGGGGGGGCCCCAGCATTTT.